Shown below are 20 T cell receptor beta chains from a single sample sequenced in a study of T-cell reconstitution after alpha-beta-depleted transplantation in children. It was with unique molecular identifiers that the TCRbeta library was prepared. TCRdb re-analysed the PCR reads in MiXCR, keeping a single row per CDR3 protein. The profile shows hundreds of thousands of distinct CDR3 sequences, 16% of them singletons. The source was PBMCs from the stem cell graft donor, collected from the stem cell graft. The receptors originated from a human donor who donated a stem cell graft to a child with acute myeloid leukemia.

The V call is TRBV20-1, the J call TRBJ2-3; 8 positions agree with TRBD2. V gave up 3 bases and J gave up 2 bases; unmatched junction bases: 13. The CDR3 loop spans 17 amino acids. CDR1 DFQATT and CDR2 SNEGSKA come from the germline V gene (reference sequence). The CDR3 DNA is TGCAGTGCTAGTTTTATCGGGGGGGCAGTTGTCACAGATACGCAGTATTTT. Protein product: CSASFIGGAVVTDTQYF.

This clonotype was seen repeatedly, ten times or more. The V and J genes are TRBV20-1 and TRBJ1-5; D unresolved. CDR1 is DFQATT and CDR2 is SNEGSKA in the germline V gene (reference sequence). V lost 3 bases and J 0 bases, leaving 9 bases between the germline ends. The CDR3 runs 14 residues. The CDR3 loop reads CSASHSYSNQPQHF. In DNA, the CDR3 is TGCAGTGCTAGCCACAGCTATAGCAATCAGCCCCAGCATTTT.

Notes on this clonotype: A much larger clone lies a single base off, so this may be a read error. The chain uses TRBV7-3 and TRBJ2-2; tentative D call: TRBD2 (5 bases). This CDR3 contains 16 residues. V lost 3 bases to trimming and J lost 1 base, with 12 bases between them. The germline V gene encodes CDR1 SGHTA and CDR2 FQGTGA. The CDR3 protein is CASSFNAGRNTGELFF. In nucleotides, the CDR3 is TGTGCCAGCAGCTTCAACGCGGGCAGGAACACCGGGGAGCTGTTTTTT. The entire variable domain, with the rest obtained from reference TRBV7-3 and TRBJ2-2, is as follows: GAGVSQTPSNKVTEKGKYVELRCDPISGHTALYWYRQSLGQGPEFLIYFQGTGAADDSGLPNDRFFAVRPEGSVSTLKIQRTERGDSAVYLCASSFNAGRNTGELFFGEGSRLTVL.

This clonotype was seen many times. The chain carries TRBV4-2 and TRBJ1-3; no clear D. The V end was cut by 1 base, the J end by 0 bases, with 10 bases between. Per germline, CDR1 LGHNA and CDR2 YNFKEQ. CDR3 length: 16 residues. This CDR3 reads CASSQGDRYSGNTIYF. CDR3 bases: TGTGCCAGCAGCCAAGGAGACCGATACTCTGGAAACACCATATATTTT.

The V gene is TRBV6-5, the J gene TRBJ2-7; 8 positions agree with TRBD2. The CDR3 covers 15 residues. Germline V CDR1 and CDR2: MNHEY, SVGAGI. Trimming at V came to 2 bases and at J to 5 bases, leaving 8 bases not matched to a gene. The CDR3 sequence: CASSYPSGTRDEQYF. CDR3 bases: TGTGCCAGCAGTTACCCCTCCGGGACTAGGGACGAGCAGTACTTC.

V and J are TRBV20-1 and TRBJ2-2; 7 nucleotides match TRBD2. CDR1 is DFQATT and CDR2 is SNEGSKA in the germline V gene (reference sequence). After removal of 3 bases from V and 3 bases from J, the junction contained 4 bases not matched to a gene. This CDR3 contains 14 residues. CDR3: CSASGGTHTGELFF. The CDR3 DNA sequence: TGCAGTGCTAGCGGGGGGACCCACACCGGGGAGCTGTTTTTT.

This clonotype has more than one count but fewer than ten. CDR3 nucleotide sequence: TGCAGTGCTAGAGATATGGAGGGGCCCAATGAAAAACTGTTTTTT. Encoded protein: CSARDMEGPNEKLFF. The V and J genes are TRBV20-1 and TRBJ1-4, with D perhaps TRBD1 (5 bases). CDR3 length: 15 residues. Trimming shortened V by 0 bases and J by 5 bases, and 13 bases separated the two germline ends. Germline V gene sequence: CDR1 DFQATT, CDR2 SNEGSKA (reference sequence).

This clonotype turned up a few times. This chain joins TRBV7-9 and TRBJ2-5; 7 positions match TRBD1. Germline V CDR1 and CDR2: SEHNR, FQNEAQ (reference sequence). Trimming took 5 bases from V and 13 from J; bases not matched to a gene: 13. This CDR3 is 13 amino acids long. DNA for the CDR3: TGTGCCAGCAGCCCTCGGGACAGTGCCCTAGGGTACTTC. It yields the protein CASSPRDSALGYF.

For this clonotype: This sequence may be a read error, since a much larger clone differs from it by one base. The CDR3 nucleotides are TGTGCCACCAGCAGAGAACGGTATATGTACACTGAAGCTTTCTTT. This gives the protein CATSRERYMYTEAFF. The rearrangement uses TRBV15 and TRBJ1-1; no firm D call. This CDR3 comprises 15 residues. The germline V gene encodes CDR1 LNHNV and CDR2 YYDKDF (reference sequence). Trimming removed 0 bases at V and 3 bases at J, with 11 bases between.

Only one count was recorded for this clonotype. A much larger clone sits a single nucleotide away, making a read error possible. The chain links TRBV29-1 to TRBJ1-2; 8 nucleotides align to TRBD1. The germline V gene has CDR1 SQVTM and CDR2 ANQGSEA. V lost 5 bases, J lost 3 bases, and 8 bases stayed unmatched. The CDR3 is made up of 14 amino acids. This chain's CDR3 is CSVSTGDKYYGYTF. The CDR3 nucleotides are TGCAGCGTTTCGACAGGGGACAAATACTATGGCTACACCTTC.

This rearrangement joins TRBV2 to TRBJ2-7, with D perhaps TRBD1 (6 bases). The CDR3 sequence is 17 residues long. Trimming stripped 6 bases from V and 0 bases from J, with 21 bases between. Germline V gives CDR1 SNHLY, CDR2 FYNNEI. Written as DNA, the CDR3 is TGTGCCAGCAGAGGCAGGACCTACAGGGTGGCCTCCTACGAGCAGTACGTC. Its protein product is CASRGRTYRVASYEQYV.

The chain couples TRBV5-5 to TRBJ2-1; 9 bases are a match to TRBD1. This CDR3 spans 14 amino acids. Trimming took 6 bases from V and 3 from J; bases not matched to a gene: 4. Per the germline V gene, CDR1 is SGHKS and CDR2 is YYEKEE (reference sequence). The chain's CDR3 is CASNPGQGYNEQFF. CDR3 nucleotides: TGTGCCAGCAACCCGGGACAGGGCTACAATGAGCAGTTCTTC.

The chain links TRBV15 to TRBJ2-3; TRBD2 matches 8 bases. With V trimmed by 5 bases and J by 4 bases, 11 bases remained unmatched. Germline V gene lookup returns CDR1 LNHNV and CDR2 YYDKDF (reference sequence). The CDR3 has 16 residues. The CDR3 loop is CATSARTSRSPDTQYF. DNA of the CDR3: TGTGCCACCAGCGCCCGGACTAGCAGGAGCCCAGATACGCAGTATTTT.

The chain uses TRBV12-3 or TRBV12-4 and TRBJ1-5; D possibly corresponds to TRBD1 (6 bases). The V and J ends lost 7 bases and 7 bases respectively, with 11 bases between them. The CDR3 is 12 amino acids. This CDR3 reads CASTLGGQPQHF. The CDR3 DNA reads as TGTGCCAGCACCCTAGGGGGGCAGCCCCAGCATTTT.

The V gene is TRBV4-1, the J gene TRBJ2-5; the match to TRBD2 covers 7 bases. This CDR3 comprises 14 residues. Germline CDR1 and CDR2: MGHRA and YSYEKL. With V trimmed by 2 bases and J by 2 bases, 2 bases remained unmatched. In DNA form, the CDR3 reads TGCGCCAGCAGCCAACCACTAGCGCAAGAGACCCAGTACTTC. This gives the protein CASSQPLAQETQYF.

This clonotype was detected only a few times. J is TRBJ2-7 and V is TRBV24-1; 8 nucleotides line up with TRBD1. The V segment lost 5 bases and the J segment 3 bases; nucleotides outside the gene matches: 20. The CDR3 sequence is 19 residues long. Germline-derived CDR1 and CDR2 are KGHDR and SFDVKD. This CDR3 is CATSVTQAGGKEALYEQYV. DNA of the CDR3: TGTGCCACCAGTGTTACCCAAGCAGGGGGCAAGGAGGCTCTCTACGAGCAGTACGTC.

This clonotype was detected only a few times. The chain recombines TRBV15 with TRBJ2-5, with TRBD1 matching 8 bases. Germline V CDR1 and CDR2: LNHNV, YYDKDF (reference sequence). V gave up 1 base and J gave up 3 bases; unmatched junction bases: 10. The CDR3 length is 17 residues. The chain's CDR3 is CATSRGRSPGQEETQYF. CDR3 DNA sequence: TGTGCCACCAGCAGAGGCCGATCCCCGGGACAGGAAGAGACCCAGTACTTC.

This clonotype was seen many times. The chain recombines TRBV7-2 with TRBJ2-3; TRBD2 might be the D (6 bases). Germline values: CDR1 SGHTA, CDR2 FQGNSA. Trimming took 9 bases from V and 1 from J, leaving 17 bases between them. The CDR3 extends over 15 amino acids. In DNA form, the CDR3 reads TGTGCCAGTCGGCTTGGGAGCGGGCGCACAGATACGCAGTATTTT. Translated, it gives CASRLGSGRTDTQYF.

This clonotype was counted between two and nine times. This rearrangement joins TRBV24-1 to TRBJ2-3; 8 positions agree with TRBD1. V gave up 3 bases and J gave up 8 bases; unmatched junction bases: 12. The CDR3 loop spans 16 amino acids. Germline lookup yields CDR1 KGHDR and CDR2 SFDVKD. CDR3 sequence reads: CATSDAGGAYARTQYF. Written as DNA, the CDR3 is TGTGCCACCAGTGATGCAGGGGGCGCATATGCCCGTACGCAGTATTTT.

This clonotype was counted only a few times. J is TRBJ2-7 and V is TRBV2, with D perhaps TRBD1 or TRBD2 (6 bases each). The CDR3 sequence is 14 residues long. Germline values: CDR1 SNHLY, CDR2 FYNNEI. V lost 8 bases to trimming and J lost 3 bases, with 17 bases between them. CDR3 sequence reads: CASRGTYLVYEQYV. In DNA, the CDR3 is TGTGCCAGCCGCGGGACATATCTCGTCTACGAGCAGTACGTC.